This TCR beta chain was profiled in a study of T cell responses to AZD1222 COVID-19 vaccine. Germline-derived CDR1 and CDR2 are SEHNR and FQNEAQ (reference sequence). Trimming pared 1 base from V and 6 bases from J, leaving 3 bases between. The CDR3 runs 11 residues. Generated by immunoSEQ multiplex PCR, the TCRdb table keeps only in-frame clones and is missing some. The sample has about 35,000 clones; approximately 86% are singletons. The sample was peripheral blood, taken on day 0 of AZD1222 vaccination. The chain has TRBV7-9 and TRBJ1-2; D is undetermined. The receptor comes from an adult in good health. CDR3 loop: CASSLVDGYTF. CDR3 nucleotide sequence: TGTGCCAGCAGCTTAGTTGATGGCTACACCTTC.